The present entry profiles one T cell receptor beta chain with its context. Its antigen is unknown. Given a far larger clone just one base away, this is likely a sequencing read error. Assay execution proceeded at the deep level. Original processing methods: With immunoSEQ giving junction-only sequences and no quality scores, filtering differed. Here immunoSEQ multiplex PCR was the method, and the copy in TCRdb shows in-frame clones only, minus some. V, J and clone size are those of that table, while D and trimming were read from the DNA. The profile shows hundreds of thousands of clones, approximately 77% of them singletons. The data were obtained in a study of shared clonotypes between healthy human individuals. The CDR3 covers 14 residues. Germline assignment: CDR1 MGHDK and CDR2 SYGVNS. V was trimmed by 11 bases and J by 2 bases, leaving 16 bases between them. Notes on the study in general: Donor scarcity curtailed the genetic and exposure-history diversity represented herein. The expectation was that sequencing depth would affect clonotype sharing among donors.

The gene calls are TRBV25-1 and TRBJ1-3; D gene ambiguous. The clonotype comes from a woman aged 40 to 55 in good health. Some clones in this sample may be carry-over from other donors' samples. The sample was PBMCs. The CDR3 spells CACTDTLTGNTIYF. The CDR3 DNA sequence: TGTGCCTGCACCGACACCCTTACTGGAAACACCATATATTTT.